These 8 T cell receptor beta chains originate from one sample sequenced in a study of early T cells in non-severe SARS-CoV-2 infection. MiXCR, run by TCRdb on the 5' RACE reads, gives a single entry per CDR3 protein. Among 100,000 to 140,000 distinct CDR3 sequences, 11% were seen once, and the ten largest hold approximately 6.9%. The sample comprised whole blood. The origin of the receptors is an adult who was a healthcare worker with PCR-confirmed SARS-CoV-2 infection or an uninfected control (not recorded which).

This clonotype was recorded a few times. This chain joins TRBV5-1 and TRBJ2-2; D unclear. CDR3 length: 14 residues. Germline V gives CDR1 SGHRS, CDR2 YFSETQ. The ends were cut back, 4 bases at V and 5 bases at J, with 12 bases in the middle. The CDR3: CASSPRTGTGELFF. The CDR3 DNA follows: TGCGCCAGCAGCCCTCGGACGGGTACCGGGGAGCTGTTTTTT.

Many counts were recorded for this clonotype. The chain recombines TRBV12-3 or TRBV12-4 with TRBJ1-4; 11 bases are shared with TRBD1. With 2 bases clipped from V and 8 bases from J, the junction kept 10 bases outside the gene matches. CDR3 size: 17 residues. The CDR3 DNA sequence: TGTGCCAGCAGTTTAAGCCCTTGGGGACAGGGGGGCGAAAAACTGTTTTTT. As protein: CASSLSPWGQGGEKLFF.

This clonotype was seen more than once but under ten times. The CDR3 DNA reads as TGCAGCGCAACCCGGGACACAAACACTGAAGCTTTCTTT. Its protein product is CSATRDTNTEAFF. The genes are TRBV29-1 and TRBJ1-1; the D gene is possibly TRBD1 (6 bases). Germline CDR1 is SQVTM and CDR2 is ANQGSEA. This CDR3 is 13 amino acids long. Trimming shortened V by 7 bases and J by 2 bases, and 14 bases separated the two germline ends. Supplemented by reference TRBV29-1 and TRBJ1-1, the full variable domain reads SAVISQKPSRDICQRGTSLTIQCQVDSQVTMMFWYRQQPGQSLTLIATANQGSEATYESGFVIDKFPISRPNLTFSTLTVSNMSPEDSSIYLCSATRDTNTEAFFGQGTRLTVV.

This clonotype was recorded at least ten times. The chain recombines TRBV28 with TRBJ2-7; no clear D. Germline assignment: CDR1 MDHEN and CDR2 SYDVKM. The CDR3 loop spans 15 amino acids. The germline V and J ends were trimmed by 5 bases and 4 bases, with 18 bases remaining between them. The CDR3 DNA follows: TGTGCCAGCAGTCCCACCTCCGACTGGGATTACGAGCAGTACTTC. This codes for CASSPTSDWDYEQYF.

This clonotype was seen many times. This chain links TRBV19 with TRBJ2-7; D not resolved. Trimming removed 1 base from V and 3 bases from J, with 10 bases in between. Germline V CDR1 and CDR2: LNHDA, SQIVND (reference sequence). This CDR3 is 14 amino acids long. CDR3 loop: CASSIALDFYEQYF. The CDR3 coding sequence is TGTGCCAGTAGTATAGCTCTGGATTTCTACGAGCAGTACTTC. Combining the CDR3 with reference TRBV19 and TRBJ2-7 gives the whole variable domain DGGITQSPKYLFRKEGQNVTLSCEQNLNHDAMYWYRQDPGQGLRLIYYSQIVNDFQKGDIAEGYSVSREKKESFPLTVTSAQKNPTAFYLCASSIALDFYEQYFGPGTRLTVT.

This clonotype was seen repeatedly, ten times or more. The chain is built from TRBV6-6 and TRBJ1-1; no firm D call. V gave up 0 bases and J gave up 5 bases, with 10 bases separating them. This CDR3 has 14 residues. CDR1 and CDR2 (germline): MNHNY, SVGAGI (reference sequence). CDR3 coding DNA: TGTGCCAGCAGTTACTCACGTGGTAAAACTGAAGCTTTCTTT. This translates into CASSYSRGKTEAFF.

This clonotype has a count of ten or more. This chain links TRBV6-5 with TRBJ2-5; 8 positions match TRBD1. Germline trimming cut 6 bases from V and 1 base from J; bases unmatched to any gene: 10. Germline V gene data show CDR1 as MNHEY and CDR2 as SVGAGI. This CDR3 is built from 16 residues. CDR3 protein: CASSRGTGVFQETQYF. DNA for the CDR3: TGTGCCAGCAGCAGGGGGACAGGCGTATTCCAAGAGACCCAGTACTTC.

This clonotype appeared many times. J is TRBJ2-7 and V is TRBV27, with unresolved D. The CDR3 has 13 amino acids. Trimming shortened V by 5 bases and J by 6 bases, and 14 bases separated the two germline ends. Germline CDR1 MNHEY, CDR2 SMNVEV (reference sequence). CDR3 DNA sequence: TGTGCCAGCAGTCCCTTCGATGGGTCCGAGCAGTACTTC. This gives the protein CASSPFDGSEQYF.